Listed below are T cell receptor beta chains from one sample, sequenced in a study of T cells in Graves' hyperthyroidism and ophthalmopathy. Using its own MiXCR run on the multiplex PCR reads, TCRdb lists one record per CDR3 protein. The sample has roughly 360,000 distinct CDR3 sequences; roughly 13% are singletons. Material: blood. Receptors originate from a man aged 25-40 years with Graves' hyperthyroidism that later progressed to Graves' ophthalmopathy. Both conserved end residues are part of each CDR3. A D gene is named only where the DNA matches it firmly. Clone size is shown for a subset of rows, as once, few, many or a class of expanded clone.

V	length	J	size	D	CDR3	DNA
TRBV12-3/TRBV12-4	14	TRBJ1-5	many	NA	CASSQRGVHQPQHF	TGTGCCAGCAGCCAAAGGGGGGTTCATCAGCCCCAGCATTTT
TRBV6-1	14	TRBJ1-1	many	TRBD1	CASSEDRDRGEAFF	TGTGCCAGCAGTGAAGATCGGGACAGGGGAGAAGCTTTCTTT
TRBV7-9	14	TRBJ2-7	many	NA	CASSLVSGAGEQYF	TGTGCCAGCAGCTTAGTTTCGGGGGCCGGCGAGCAGTACTTC
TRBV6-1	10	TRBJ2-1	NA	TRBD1	CASSAGTAFF	TGTGCCAGCAGCGCCGGGACAGCGTTCTTC
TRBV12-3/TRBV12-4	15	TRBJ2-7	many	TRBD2	CASSLGGGGTYEQYF	TGTGCCAGCAGTTTAGGCGGGGGGGGGACCTACGAGCAGTACTTC
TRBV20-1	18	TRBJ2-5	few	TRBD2	CSATSSGGAHTPQETQYF	TGCAGTGCTACTTCTAGCGGGGGGGCCCATACCCCTCAAGAGACCCAGTACTTC
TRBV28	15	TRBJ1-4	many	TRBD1	CASSSQGASNEKLFF	TGTGCCAGCAGTTCACAGGGGGCGAGTAATGAAAAACTGTTTTTT
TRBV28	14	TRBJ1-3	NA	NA	CASSPGDRGNTIYF	TGTGCCAGCAGTCCCGGGGACCGTGGAAACACCATATATTTT
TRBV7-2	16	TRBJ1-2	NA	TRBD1	CASSLEWTGKVGGYTF	TGTGCCAGCAGCCTAGAGTGGACAGGGAAGGTAGGAGGCTACACCTTC
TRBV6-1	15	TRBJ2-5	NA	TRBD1	CASTSGGAGPETQYF	TGTGCCAGCACCTCAGGGGGCGCGGGTCCCGAGACCCAGTACTTC
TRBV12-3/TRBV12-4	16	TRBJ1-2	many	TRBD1	CASSLSGTGVPYGYTF	TGTGCCAGCAGTCTATCCGGGACAGGGGTCCCCTATGGCTACACCTTC
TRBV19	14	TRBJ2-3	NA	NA	CASLSKYDVDTQYF	TGTGCCAGTCTCTCTAAGTACGATGTGGATACGCAGTATTTT
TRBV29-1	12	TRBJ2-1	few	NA	CSVEFSSPEQFF	TGCAGCGTTGAGTTTTCGAGCCCTGAGCAGTTCTTC
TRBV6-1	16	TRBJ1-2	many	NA	CASSPGGYSSDYGYTF	TGTGCCAGCAGCCCCGGCGGGTACAGCTCAGACTATGGCTACACCTTC
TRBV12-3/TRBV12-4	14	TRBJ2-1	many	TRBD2	CASGPWGGYNEQFF	TGTGCCAGCGGACCTTGGGGGGGGTACAATGAGCAGTTCTTC
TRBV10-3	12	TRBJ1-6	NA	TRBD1	CAIGRGDSPLHF	TGTGCCATCGGCAGGGGGGATTCACCCCTCCACTTT
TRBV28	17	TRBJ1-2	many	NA	CASSLGPDIPGHYGYTF	TGTGCCAGCAGTCTCGGGCCGGACATTCCAGGGCACTATGGCTACACCTTC
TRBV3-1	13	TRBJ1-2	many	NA	CASSHPLRDGYTF	TGTGCCAGCAGCCACCCACTAAGGGATGGCTACACCTTC
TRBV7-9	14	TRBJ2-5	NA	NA	CASSPGSGLETQYF	TGTGCCAGCAGCCCGGGGTCGGGGTTAGAGACCCAGTACTTC
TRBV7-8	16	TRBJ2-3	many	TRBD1	CASSQQGAVGTDTQYF	TGTGCCAGCAGCCAACAGGGGGCAGTGGGCACAGATACGCAGTATTTT
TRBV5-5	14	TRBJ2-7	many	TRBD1	CASSSDRAGYEQYF	TGTGCCAGCAGCTCCGACAGGGCAGGGTACGAGCAGTACTTC
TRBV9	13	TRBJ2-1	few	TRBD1	CASSGDRDNEQFF	TGTGCCAGCAGCGGGGACAGGGACAATGAGCAGTTCTTC
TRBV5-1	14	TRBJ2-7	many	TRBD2	CASSGPGGPIEQYF	TGCGCCAGCAGCGGGCCGGGGGGGCCAATCGAGCAGTACTTC
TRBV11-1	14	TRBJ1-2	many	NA	CASSSGRGFDGYTF	TGTGCCAGCAGCTCCGGGCGCGGGTTTGATGGCTACACCTTC
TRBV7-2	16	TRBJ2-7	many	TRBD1	CASSLELGTGTYEQYF	TGTGCCAGCAGCTTAGAACTCGGGACAGGTACATACGAGCAGTACTTC
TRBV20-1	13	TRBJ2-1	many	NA	CSATDSSYNEQFF	TGCAGTGCTACGGACAGCTCCTACAATGAGCAGTTCTTC
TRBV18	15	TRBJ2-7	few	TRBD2	CASSPSGLAGYEQYF	TGTGCCAGCTCACCTAGTGGACTAGCGGGGTACGAGCAGTACTTC